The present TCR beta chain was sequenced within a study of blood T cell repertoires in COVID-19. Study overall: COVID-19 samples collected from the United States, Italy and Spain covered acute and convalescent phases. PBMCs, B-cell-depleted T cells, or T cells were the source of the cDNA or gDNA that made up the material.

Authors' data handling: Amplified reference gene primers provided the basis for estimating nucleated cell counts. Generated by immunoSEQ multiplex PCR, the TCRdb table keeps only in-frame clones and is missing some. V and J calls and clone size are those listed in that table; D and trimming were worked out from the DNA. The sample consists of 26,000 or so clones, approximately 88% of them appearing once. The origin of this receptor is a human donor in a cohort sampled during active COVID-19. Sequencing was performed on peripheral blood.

The chain's CDR3 is CASSFRDRGITGELFF. The CDR3 DNA follows: TGTGCCAGCAGCTTCCGGGACAGGGGAATAACCGGGGAGCTGTTTTTT. This sequence joins TRBV7-2 and TRBJ2-2; TRBD1 agrees at 10 bases. V lost 3 bases, J lost 5 bases, and 6 bases stayed unmatched. The length of the CDR3 is 16 residues. Per the germline V gene, CDR1 is SGHTA and CDR2 is FQGNSA.